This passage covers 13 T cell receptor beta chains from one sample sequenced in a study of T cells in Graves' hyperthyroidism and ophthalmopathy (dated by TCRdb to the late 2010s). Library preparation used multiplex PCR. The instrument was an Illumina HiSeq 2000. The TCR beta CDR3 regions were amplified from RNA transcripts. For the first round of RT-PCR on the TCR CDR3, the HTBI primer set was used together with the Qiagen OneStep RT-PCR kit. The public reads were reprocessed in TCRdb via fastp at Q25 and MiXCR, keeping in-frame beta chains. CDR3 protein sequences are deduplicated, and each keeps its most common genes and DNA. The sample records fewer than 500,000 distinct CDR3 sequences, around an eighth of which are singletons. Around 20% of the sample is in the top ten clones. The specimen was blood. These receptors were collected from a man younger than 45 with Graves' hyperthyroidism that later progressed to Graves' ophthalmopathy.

The CDR3, as DNA: TGCGCCAGCAGCAGAATAGCGGGGGGGCCCACAGATACGCAGTATTTT. The encoded protein is CASSRIAGGPTDTQYF. The V gene is TRBV5-1, the J gene TRBJ2-3, with 11 bases matching TRBD2. CDR3 size: 16 residues. Per the germline V gene, CDR1 is SGHRS and CDR2 is YFSETQ. J was trimmed by 2 bases and V by 4 bases; bases with no gene match: 6.

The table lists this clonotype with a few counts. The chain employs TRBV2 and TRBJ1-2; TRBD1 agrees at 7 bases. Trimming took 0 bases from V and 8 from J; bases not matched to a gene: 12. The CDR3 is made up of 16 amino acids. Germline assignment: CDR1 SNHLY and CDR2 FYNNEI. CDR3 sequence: CASSEASTGKGGGYTF. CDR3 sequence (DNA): TGTGCCAGCAGTGAAGCCTCGACAGGGAAGGGCGGAGGCTACACCTTC.

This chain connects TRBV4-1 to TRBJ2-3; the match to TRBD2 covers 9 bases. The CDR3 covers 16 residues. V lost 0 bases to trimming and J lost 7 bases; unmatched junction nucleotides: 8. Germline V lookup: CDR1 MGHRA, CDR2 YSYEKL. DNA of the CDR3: TGCGCCAGCAGCCAAGAGGGGAGCGGGGGGCTAAATACGCAGTATTTT. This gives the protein CASSQEGSGGLNTQYF.

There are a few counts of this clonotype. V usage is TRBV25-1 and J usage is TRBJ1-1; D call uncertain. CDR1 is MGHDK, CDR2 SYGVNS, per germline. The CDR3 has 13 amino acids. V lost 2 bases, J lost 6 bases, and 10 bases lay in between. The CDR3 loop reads CASSEVGGPEAFF. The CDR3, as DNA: TGTGCCAGCAGTGAAGTGGGTGGGCCTGAAGCTTTCTTT.

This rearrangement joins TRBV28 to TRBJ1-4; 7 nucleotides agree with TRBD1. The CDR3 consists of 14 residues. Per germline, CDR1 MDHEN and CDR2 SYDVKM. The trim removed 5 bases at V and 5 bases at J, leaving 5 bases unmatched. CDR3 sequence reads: CASSRTGLNEKLFF. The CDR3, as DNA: TGTGCCAGCAGTCGGACAGGACTGAATGAAAAACTGTTTTTT. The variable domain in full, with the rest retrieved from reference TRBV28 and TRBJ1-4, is DVKVTQSSRYLVKRTGEKVFLECVQDMDHENMFWYRQDPGLGLRLIYFSYDVKMKEKGDIPEGYSVSREKKERFSLILESASTNQTSMYLCASSRTGLNEKLFFGSGTQLSVL.

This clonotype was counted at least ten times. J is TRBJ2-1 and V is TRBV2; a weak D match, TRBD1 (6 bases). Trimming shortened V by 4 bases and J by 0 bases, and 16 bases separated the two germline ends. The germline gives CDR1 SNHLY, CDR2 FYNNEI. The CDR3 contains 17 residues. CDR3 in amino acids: CASSAVRTASSYNEQFF. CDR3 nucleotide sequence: TGTGCCAGCAGTGCCGTACGGACAGCAAGCTCCTACAATGAGCAGTTCTTC.

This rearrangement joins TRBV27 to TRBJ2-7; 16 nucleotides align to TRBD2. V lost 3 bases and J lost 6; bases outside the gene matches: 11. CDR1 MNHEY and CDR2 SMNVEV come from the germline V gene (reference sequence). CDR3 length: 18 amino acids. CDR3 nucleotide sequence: TGTGCCAGCAGTTTTCAGTTTCCGGGACTAGCGGGGGGGCGCGAGCAGTACTTC. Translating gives CASSFQFPGLAGGREQYF.

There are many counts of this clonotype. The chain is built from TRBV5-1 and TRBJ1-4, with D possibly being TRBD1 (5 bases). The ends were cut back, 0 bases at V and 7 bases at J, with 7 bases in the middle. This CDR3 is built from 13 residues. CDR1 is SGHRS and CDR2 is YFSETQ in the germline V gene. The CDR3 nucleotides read TGCGCCAGCAGCTTGGTTAGGGGTGAAAAACTGTTTTTT. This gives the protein CASSLVRGEKLFF.

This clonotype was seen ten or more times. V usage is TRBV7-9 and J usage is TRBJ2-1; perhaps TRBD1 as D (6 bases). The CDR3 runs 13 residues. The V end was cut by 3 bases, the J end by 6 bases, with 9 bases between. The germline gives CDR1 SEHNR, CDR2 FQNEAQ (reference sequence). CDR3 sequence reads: CASSLDSLNEQFF. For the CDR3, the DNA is TGTGCCAGCAGCTTGGACAGCCTCAATGAGCAGTTCTTC.

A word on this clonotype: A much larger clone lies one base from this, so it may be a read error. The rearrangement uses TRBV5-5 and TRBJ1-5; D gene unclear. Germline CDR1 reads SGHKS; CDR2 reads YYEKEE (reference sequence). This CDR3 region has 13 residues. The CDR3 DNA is TGTGCCAGCAGCTTTAGGGCAAATCAGCCCCAGCGTTTT. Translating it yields CASSFRANQPQRF.

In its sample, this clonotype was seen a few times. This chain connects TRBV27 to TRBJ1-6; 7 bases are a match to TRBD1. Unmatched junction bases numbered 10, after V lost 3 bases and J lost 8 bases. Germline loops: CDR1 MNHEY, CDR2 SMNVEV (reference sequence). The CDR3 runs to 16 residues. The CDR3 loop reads CASSFFLRDSYSPLHF. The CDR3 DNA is TGTGCCAGCAGTTTCTTCCTCCGGGACAGTTATTCACCCCTCCACTTT.

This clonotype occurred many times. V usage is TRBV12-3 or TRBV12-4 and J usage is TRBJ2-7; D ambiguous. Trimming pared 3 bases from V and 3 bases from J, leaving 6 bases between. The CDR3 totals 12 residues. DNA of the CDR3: TGTGCCAGCAGTTTCCTCTACTACGAGCAGTACTTC. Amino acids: CASSFLYYEQYF.

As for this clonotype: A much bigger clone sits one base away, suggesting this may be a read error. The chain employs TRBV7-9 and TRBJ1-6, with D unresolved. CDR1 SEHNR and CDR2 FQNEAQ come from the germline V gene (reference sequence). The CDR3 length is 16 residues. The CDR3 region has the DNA TGTGCCAGCAGCTTAGCGGTAGGAGGACCGGATTCACGCCTCCACTTT. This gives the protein CASSLAVGGPDSRLHF.